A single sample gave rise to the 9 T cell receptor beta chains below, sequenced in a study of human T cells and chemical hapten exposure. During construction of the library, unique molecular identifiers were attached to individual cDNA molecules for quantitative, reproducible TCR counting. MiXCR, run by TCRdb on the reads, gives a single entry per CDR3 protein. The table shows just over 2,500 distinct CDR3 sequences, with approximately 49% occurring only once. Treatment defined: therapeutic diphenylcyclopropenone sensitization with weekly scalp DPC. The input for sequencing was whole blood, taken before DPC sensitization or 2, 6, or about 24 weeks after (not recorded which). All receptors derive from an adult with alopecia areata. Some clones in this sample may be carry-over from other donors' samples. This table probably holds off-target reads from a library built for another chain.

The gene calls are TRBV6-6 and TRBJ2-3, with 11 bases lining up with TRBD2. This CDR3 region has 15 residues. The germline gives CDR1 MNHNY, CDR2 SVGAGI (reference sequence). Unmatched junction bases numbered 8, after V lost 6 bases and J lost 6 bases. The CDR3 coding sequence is TGTGCCAGCAGACTACTAGCGGGAGTAACGGATACGCAGTATTTT. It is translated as CASRLLAGVTDTQYF.

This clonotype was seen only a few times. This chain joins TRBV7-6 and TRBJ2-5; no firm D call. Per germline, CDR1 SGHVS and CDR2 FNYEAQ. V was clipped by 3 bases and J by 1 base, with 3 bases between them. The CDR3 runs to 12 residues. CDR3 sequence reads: CASSFPQETQYF. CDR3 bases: TGTGCCAGCAGCTTTCCCCAAGAGACCCAGTACTTC.

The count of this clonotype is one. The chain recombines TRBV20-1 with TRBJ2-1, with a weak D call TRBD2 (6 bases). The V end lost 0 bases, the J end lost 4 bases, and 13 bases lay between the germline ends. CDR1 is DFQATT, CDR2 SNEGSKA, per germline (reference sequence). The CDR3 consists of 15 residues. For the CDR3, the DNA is TGCAGTGCTAGAGATCTGGCGGGACCATACAATGAGCAGTTCTTC. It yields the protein CSARDLAGPYNEQFF.

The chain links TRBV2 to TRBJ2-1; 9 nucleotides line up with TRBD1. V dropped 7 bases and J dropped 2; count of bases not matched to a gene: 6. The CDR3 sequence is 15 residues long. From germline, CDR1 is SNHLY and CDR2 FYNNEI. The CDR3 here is CASTGRDRAYNEQFF. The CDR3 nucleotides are TGTGCCAGCACCGGACGGGACAGGGCCTACAATGAGCAGTTCTTC.

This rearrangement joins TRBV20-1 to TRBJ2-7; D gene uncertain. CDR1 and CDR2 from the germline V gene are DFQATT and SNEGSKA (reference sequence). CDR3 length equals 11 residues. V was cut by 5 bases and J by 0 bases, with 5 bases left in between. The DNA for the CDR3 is TGCAGTGCTCTCCGCTCCTACGAGCAGTACTTC. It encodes CSALRSYEQYF.

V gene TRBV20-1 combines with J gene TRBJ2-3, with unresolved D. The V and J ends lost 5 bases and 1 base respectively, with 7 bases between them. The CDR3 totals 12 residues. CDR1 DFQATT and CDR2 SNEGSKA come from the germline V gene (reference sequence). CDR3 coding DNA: TGCAGTGCTTCCCTCCGCACAGATACGCAGTATTTT. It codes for CSASLRTDTQYF.

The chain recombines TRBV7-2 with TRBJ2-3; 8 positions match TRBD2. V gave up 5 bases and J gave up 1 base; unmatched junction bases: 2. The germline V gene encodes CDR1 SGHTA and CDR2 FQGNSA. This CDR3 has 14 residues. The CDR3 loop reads CASSPLAGTDTQYF. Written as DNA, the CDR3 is TGTGCCAGCAGCCCACTAGCGGGCACAGATACGCAGTATTTT.

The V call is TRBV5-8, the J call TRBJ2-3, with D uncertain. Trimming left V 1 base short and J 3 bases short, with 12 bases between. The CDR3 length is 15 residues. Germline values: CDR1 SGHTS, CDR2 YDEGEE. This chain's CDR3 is CASSLRPGGTDTQYF. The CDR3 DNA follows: TGTGCCAGCAGCTTGCGCCCGGGCGGTACAGATACGCAGTATTTT.

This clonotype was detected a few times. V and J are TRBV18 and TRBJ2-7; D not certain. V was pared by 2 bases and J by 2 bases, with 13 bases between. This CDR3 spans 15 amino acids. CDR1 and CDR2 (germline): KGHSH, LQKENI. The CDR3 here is CASSPRLHWPYEQYV. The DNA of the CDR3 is TGTGCCAGCTCACCAAGGCTCCACTGGCCCTACGAGCAGTACGTC.